This TCR beta chain came from a study of beta chain features in type 1 diabetes. Study-wide points: In all four CD4+ subsets, TCRB CDR3 length was significantly, moderately reduced in type 1 diabetes.

The authors reverse transcribed all of the isolated RNA, so sequencing captured expressed TCRB transcripts. The repertoire was sequenced with immunoSEQ multiplex PCR; TCRdb's copy has only in-frame clones and lacks some. The repertoire holds under 300,000 clones, 15% to 20% seen once, with 0.065% to 0.1% in the top ten. This clone came up a few times. The antigen remains undetermined. Deletions cut 4 bases from V and 7 bases from J, with 14 bases between. Germline V gene data show CDR1 as SQVTM and CDR2 as ANQGSEA. The CDR3 is made up of 13 amino acids. The receptor was derived from a man aged 25 to 45 with type 1 diabetes. Sequencing was carried out using naive CD4+ T cells from blood. V is TRBV29-1 and J is TRBJ2-4, with a possible D match to TRBD2 (6 bases). This CDR3 is CSVVPRLVNIQYF. The CDR3 nucleotides read TGCAGCGTTGTTCCTCGACTAGTCAACATTCAGTACTTC.